The source of this TCR beta chain is a study of Graves' ophthalmopathy and Graves' hyperthyroidism. Study observations and caveats: Sensitivity reached 85% to 90% and specificity roughly 81% for a 13-signature model separating ophthalmopathy from stable hyperthyroidism.

This clonotype was detected ten times or more. The antigen is unknown. Researchers took RNA transcripts and amplified TCR beta CDR3 regions from them. Second-round multiplex PCR followed a first-round RT-PCR using HTBI primers. TCRdb re-derived calls from the multiplex PCR reads in MiXCR, one entry per CDR3 protein. The table includes around 1.1 million distinct CDR3 sequences, about two fifths detected once. The specimen was peripheral blood or thyroid tissue (not recorded which). This receptor was obtained from an adult man with Graves' hyperthyroidism.

CDR3 sequence (DNA): TGTGCCATCAGCGCCGGAACAGGGGGTTCGTCTGGAAACACCATATATTTT. Protein product: CAISAGTGGSSGNTIYF. The chain couples TRBV10-3 to TRBJ1-3; 8 nucleotides match TRBD1. The CDR3 contains 17 residues. Trimming cost V 6 bases and J 1 base; bases outside gene matches: 11. The V gene's germline CDR1 is ENHRY and CDR2 SYGVKD.